This TCR beta chain was sequenced in a study of CD8+ T cells in alopecia areata. Across the study: Affected scalp percentage set treated patients' severity scores. Whole-study findings and limits: The study found that many expanded lesional clones persisted in scalp and blood during tofacitinib. Whereas mice showed it more clearly, TCR sharing across patients was murkier, possibly because of HLA.

This clone came up a few times. Its antigen is not known. Stated treatment: oral pan-JAK inhibitor, 5-10 mg twice daily. As part of sample collection, lesional scalp punch biopsies and peripheral blood were taken from alopecia areata patients. Following RNA extraction, reverse transcription yielded cDNA that acted as the sequencing template. Measured with immunoSEQ multiplex PCR; TCRdb has only the in-frame clones, and not every one. The sample contains over 100,000 clones, approximately 53% of which appear only once. Germline V CDR1 and CDR2: LNHDA, SQIVND (reference sequence). The V gene lost 7 bases and the J gene lost 1 base, with 16 bases spanning the gap. The CDR3 runs to 15 residues.

This chain connects TRBV19 to TRBJ1-1; D gene uncertain. The specimen comprised CD4+ T cells sorted from blood, sampled at week 4, from a patient treated with tofacitinib. This sequence was found in a human donor with alopecia areata. CDR3 protein: CASIVSAAANTEAFF. The DNA of the CDR3 is TGTGCCAGTATAGTTTCGGCAGCGGCGAACACTGAAGCTTTCTTT.